The 9 T cell receptor beta chains given below trace back to one sample, sequenced in a study of T-cell memory formation after mild COVID-19. TCRdb independently ran MiXCR on the 5' RACE reads; one entry per CDR3 protein. This sample yields about 410,000 distinct CDR3 sequences, of which under 25% are seen a single time; around 14% belongs to the top ten. The sample comprised PBMCs or a T cell subset sorted from them (not recorded which). These receptors were collected from an adult woman who had mild COVID-19 (a few samples of this study predate the infection). Cell type and time point are not known.

This clonotype was found a few times. The V gene is TRBV7-9, the J gene TRBJ2-7, with D perhaps matching TRBD2 (6 bases). This CDR3 spans 15 amino acids. With 5 bases removed from V and 4 bases from J, the gap between germline ends came to 18 bases. Germline lookup yields CDR1 SEHNR and CDR2 FQNEAQ (reference sequence). DNA for the CDR3: TGTGCCAGCAGCCAATCGACTAGGGGAGGATACGAGCAGTACTTC. This sequence encodes CASSQSTRGGYEQYF.

This clonotype was detected a few times. CDR3 region: CSVEAGGRGDSYEQYF. In nucleotides, the CDR3 is TGCAGCGTTGAAGCGGGGGGCAGGGGTGATTCCTACGAGCAGTACTTC. The chain combines TRBV29-1 with TRBJ2-7, with D perhaps TRBD2 (7 bases). CDR1 is SQVTM and CDR2 is ANQGSEA in the germline V gene. V was clipped by 1 base and J by 1 base, with 17 bases between them. The CDR3 spans 16 residues.

This clonotype was found a few times. The chain employs TRBV7-2 and TRBJ2-7, with TRBD1 matching over 9 bases. The germline gives CDR1 SGHTA, CDR2 FQGNSA. This CDR3 contains 20 residues. V shed 7 bases and J 2 bases; nucleotides not matched to a gene: 24. The CDR3 DNA is TGTGCCAGCAAGGTCTCCTGGGACAGGGACGTATATTCGGGTCCCTACGAGCAGTACTTC. Residues: CASKVSWDRDVYSGPYEQYF. The variable domain in full, with the rest retrieved from reference TRBV7-2 and TRBJ2-7, is GAGVSQSPSNKVTEKGKDVELRCDPISGHTALYWYRQSLGQGLEFLIYFQGNSAPDKSGLPSDRFSAERTGGSVSTLTIQRTQQEDSAVYLCASKVSWDRDVYSGPYEQYFGPGTRLTVT.

J is TRBJ2-1 and V is TRBV6-6; D unresolved. This CDR3 is 14 amino acids long. Germline V gives CDR1 MNHNY, CDR2 SVGAGI (reference sequence). V was cut by 4 bases and J by 1 base, with 8 bases left in between. The CDR3 region is CASSSDRSYNEQFF. The CDR3 DNA reads as TGTGCCAGCAGTTCCGACCGGTCCTACAATGAGCAGTTCTTC.

Only a few counts were recorded for this clonotype. CDR3 DNA sequence: TGTGCCACCAGCGGGGAGAGTTACAATGAGCAGTTCTTC. Its protein product is CATSGESYNEQFF. V usage is TRBV15 and J usage is TRBJ2-1; a weak D match, TRBD2 (5 bases). Trimming pared 5 bases from V and 4 bases from J, leaving 9 bases between. This CDR3 has 13 residues. Germline CDR1 and CDR2: LNHNV and YYDKDF (reference sequence).

The chain couples TRBV6-5 to TRBJ1-6, with D maybe TRBD1 (6 bases). Trimming removed 0 bases from V and 7 bases from J, with 16 bases in between. This CDR3 contains 17 residues. CDR1 is MNHEY, CDR2 SVGAGI, per germline. The CDR3 loop reads CASSYSGTFVGNSPLHF. CDR3 nucleotides: TGTGCCAGCAGTTACTCCGGGACATTCGTGGGGAATTCACCCCTCCACTTT.

This clonotype was seen at least ten times. The chain couples TRBV12-3 or TRBV12-4 to TRBJ1-6; no firm D call. The ends were cut back, 3 bases at V and 7 bases at J, with 7 bases in the middle. The CDR3 length is 13 residues. The DNA of the CDR3 is TGTGCCAGCAGTTTGACGGGGAATTCACCCCTCCACTTT. This translates into CASSLTGNSPLHF.

This chain connects TRBV4-1 to TRBJ2-7; TRBD2 agrees at 14 bases. The CDR3 runs to 17 residues. CDR1 is MGHRA, CDR2 YSYEKL, per germline. J lost 1 base, V lost 4 bases, and 6 bases had no gene match. This CDR3 reads CASSPRTSGRYSYEQYF. The CDR3 nucleotides read TGCGCCAGCAGCCCCCGGACTAGCGGGAGGTATTCCTACGAGCAGTACTTC.

J is TRBJ2-7 and V is TRBV20-1, with D tentatively TRBD1 or TRBD2 (5 bases each). The V end was cut by 4 bases, the J end by 1 base, with 11 bases between. The CDR3 is 13 amino acids. CDR1 and CDR2 from the germline V gene are DFQATT and SNEGSKA (reference sequence). The CDR3 region has the DNA TGCAGTGCTAACCGTGGGGGATCCTACGAGCAGTACTTC. Protein product: CSANRGGSYEQYF.